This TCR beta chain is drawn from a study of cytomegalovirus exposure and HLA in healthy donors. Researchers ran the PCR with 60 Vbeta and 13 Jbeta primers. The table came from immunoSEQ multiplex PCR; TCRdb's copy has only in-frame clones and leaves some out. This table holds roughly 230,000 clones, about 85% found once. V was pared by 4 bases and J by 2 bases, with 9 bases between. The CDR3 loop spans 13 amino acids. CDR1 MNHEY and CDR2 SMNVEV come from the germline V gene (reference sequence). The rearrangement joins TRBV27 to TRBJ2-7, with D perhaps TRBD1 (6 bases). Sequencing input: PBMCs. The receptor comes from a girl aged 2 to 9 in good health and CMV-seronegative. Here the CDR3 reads CASSSDSPYEQYF. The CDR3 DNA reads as TGTGCCAGCAGTTCGGACAGTCCCTACGAGCAGTACTTC.